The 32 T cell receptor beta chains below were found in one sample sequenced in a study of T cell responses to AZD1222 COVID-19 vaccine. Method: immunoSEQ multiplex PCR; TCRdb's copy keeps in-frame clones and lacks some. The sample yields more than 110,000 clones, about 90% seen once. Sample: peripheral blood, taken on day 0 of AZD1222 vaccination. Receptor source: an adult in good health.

CDR3 in amino acids: CASSLTQSYGYTF. The CDR3 nucleotides read TGTGCCAGCAGCTTGACACAGTCCTATGGCTACACCTTC. The V call is TRBV5-4, the J call TRBJ1-2; D unclear. CDR1 is SGHNT and CDR2 is YYREEE in the germline V gene (reference sequence). Trimming stripped 1 base from V and 4 bases from J, with 8 bases between. This CDR3 contains 13 residues.

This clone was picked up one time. CDR3 sequence reads: CASSYDRGSGTEAFF. For the CDR3, the DNA is TGTGCCAGCAGCTACGACAGGGGGTCGGGCACTGAAGCTTTCTTT. This chain links TRBV12-1 with TRBJ1-1; the listed D gene, TRBD1, was not tested against the DNA. TRBV12-1 is labeled a pseudogene. The CDR3 contains 15 residues.

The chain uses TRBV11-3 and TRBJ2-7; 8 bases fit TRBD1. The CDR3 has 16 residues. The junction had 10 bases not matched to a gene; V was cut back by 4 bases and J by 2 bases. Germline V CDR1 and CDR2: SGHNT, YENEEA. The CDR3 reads CASSSLRGPRPYEQYF. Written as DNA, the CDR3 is TGTGCCAGCAGCTCTCTCAGGGGGCCGAGGCCCTACGAGCAGTACTTC. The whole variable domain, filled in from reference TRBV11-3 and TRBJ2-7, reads EAGVVQSPRYKIIEKKQPVAFWCNPISGHNTLYWYLQNLGQGPELLIRYENEEAVDDSQLPKDRFSAERLKGVDSTLKIQPAELGDSAVYLCASSSLRGPRPYEQYFGPGTRLTVT.

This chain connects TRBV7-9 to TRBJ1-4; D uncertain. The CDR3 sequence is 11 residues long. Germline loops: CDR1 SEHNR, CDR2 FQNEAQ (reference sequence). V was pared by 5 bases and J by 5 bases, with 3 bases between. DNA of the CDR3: TGTGCCAGCAGCCACAATGAAAAACTGTTTTTT. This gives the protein CASSHNEKLFF. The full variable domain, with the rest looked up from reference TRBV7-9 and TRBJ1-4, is DTGVSQNPRHKITKRGQNVTFRCDPISEHNRLYWYRQTLGQGPEFLTYFQNEAQLEKSRLLSDRFSAERPKGSFSTLEIQRTEQGDSAMYLCASSHNEKLFFGSGTQLSVL.

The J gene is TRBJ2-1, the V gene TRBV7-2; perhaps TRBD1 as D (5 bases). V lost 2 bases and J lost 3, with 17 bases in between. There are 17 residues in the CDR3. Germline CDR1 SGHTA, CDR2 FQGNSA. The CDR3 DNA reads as TGTGCCAGCAGCTTAAATGTATGGACAACGAACTACAATGAGCAGTTCTTC. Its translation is CASSLNVWTTNYNEQFF.

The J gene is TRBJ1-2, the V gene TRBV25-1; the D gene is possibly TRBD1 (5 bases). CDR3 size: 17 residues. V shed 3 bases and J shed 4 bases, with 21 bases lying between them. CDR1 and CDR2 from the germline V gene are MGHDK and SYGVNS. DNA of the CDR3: TGTGCCAGCAGTGAGGGCTTCGGGACGGCAGATATCTATGGCTACACCTTC. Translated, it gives CASSEGFGTADIYGYTF.

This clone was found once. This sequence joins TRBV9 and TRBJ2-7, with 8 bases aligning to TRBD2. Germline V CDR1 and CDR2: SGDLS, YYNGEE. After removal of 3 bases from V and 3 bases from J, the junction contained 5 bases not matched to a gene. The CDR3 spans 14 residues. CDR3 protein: CASSGGLDRYEQYF. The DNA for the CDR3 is TGTGCCAGCAGCGGGGGACTAGACCGCTACGAGCAGTACTTC.

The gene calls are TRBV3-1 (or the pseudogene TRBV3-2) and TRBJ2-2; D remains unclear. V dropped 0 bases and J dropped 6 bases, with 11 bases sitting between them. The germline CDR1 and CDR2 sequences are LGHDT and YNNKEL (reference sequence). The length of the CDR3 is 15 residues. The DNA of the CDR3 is TGTGCCAGCAGCCAAGAAAGGGCGAGTTCCGGGGAGCTGTTTTTT. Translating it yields CASSQERASSGELFF.

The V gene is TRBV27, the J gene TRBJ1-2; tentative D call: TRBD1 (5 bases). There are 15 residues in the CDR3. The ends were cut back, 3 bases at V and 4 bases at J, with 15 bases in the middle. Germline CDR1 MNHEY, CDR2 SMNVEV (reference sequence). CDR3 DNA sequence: TGTGCCAGCAGTTTTTTGCCGGACACATCCTATGGCTACACCTTC. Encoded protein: CASSFLPDTSYGYTF.

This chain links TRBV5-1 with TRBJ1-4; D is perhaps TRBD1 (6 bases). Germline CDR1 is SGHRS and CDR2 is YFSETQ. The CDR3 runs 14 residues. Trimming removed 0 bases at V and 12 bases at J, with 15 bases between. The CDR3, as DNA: TGCGCCAGCAGCTTGGCGGGACAAGAGGACCAACTGTTTTTT. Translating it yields CASSLAGQEDQLFF.

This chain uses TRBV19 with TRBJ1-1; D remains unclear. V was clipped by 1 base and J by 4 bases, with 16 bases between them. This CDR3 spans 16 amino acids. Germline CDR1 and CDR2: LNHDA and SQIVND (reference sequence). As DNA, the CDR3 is TGTGCCAGTAGTATAGGGGTCTTCGGCGTGACCACTGAAGCTTTCTTT. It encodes CASSIGVFGVTTEAFF.

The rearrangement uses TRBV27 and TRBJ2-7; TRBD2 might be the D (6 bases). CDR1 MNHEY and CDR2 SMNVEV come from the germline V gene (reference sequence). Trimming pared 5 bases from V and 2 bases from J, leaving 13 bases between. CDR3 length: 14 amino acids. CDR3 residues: CASSTIPGAYEQYF. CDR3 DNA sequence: TGTGCCAGCAGTACCATCCCGGGGGCCTACGAGCAGTACTTC.

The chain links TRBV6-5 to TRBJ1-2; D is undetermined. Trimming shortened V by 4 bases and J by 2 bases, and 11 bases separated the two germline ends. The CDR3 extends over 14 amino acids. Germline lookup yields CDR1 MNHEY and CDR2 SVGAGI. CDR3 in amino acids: CASSLRHKNYGYTF. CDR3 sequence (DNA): TGTGCCAGCAGTTTAAGACATAAAAACTATGGCTACACCTTC.

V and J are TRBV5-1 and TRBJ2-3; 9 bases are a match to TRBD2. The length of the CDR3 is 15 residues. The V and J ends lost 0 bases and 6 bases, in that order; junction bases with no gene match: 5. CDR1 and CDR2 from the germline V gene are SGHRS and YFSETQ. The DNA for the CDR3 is TGCGCCAGCAGCTTGGATAGCGGGAGTAAGGATACGCAGTATTTT. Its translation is CASSLDSGSKDTQYF.

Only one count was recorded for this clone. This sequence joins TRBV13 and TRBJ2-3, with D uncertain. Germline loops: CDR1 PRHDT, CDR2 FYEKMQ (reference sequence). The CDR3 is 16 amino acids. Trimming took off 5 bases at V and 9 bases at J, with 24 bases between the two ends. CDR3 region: CASSAAGPPVPWTQYF. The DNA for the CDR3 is TGTGCCAGCAGCGCGGCAGGCCCCCCGGTCCCCTGGACGCAGTATTTT. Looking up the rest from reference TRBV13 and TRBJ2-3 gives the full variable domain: AAGVIQSPRHLIKEKRETATLKCYPIPRHDTVYWYQQGPGQDPQFLISFYEKMQSDKGSIPDRFSAQQFSDYHSELNMSSLELGDSALYFCASSAAGPPVPWTQYFGPGTRLTVL.

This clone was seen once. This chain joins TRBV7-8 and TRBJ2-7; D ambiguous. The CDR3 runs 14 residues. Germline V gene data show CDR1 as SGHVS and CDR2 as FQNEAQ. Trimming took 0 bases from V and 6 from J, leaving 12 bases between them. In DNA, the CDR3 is TGTGCCAGCAGCTTAGCCCCCTTTGGTTCCGAGCAGTACTTC. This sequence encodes CASSLAPFGSEQYF.

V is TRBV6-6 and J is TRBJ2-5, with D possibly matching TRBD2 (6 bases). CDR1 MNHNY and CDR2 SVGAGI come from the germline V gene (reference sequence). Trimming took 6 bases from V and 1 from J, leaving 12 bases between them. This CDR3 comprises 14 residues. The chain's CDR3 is CASSLGLSQETQYF. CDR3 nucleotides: TGTGCCAGCAGCTTGGGACTCAGCCAAGAGACCCAGTACTTC.

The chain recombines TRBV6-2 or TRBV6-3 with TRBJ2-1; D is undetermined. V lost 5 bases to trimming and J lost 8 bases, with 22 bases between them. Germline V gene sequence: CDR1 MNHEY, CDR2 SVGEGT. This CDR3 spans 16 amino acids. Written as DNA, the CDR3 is TGTGCCAGCAGTGAGGCCTCGCCGGCTAGTGACCATGAGCAGTTCTTC. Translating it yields CASSEASPASDHEQFF.

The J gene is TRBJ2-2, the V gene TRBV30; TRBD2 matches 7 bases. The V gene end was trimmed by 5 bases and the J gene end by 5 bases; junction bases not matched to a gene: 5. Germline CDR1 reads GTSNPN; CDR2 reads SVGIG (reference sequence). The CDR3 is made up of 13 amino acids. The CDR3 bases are TGTGCCTGGGGGGGAGGGTATACCGGGGAGCTGTTTTTT. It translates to CAWGGGYTGELFF.

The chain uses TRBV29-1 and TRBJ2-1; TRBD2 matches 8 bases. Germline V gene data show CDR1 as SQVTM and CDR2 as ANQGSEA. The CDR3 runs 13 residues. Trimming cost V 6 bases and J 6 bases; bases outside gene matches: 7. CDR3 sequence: CSVGREGGNEQFF. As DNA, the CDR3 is TGCAGCGTGGGACGGGAGGGGGGCAATGAGCAGTTCTTC.

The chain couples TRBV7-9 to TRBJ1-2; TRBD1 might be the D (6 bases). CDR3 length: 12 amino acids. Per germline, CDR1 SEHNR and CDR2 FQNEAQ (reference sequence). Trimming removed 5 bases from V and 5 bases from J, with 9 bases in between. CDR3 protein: CASSAQGYGYTF. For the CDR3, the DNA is TGTGCCAGCAGCGCCCAGGGGTATGGCTACACCTTC.

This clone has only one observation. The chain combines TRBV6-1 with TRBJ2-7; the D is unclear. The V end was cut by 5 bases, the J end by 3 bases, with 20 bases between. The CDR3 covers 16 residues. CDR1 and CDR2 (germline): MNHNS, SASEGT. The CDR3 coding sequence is TGTGCCAGCAGTAAAGACCTGTCAAACCGAGACTACGAGCAGTACTTC. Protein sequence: CASSKDLSNRDYEQYF.

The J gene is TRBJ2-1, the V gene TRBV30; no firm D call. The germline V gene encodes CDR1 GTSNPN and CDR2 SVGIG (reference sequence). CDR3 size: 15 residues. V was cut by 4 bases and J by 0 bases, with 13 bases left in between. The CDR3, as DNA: TGTGCCTGGAAGTCCCCTTTCTTCTCCTACAATGAGCAGTTCTTC. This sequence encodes CAWKSPFFSYNEQFF.

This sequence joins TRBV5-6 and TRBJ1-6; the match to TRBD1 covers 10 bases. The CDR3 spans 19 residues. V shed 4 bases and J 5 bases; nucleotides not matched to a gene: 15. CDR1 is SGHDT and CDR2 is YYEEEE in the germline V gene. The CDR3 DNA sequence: TGTGCCAGCAGCCCGAACAGGACAGGGGGTCTCGGCGATAATTCACCCCTCCACTTT. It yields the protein CASSPNRTGGLGDNSPLHF.

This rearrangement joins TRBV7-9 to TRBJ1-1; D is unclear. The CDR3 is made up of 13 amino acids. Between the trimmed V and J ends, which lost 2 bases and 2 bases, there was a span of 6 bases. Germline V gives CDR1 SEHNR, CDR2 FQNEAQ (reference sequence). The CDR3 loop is CASSLIGNTEAFF. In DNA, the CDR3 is TGTGCCAGCAGCTTAATCGGAAACACTGAAGCTTTCTTT.

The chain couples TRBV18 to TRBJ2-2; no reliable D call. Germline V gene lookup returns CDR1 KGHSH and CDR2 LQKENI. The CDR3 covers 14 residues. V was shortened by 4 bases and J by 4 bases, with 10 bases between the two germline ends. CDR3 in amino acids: CASSQKGTTGELFF. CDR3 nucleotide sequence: TGTGCCAGCTCACAGAAGGGCACCACCGGGGAGCTGTTTTTT.

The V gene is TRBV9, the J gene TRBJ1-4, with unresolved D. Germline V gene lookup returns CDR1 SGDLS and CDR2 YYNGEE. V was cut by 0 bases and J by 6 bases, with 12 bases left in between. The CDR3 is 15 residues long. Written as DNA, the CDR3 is TGTGCCAGCAGCGTAGCGCCGAGAAGAGATGAAAAACTGTTTTTT. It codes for CASSVAPRRDEKLFF. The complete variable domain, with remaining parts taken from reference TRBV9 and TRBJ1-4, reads DSGVTQTPKHLITATGQRVTLRCSPRSGDLSVYWYQQSLDQGLQFLIQYYNGEERAKGNILERFSAQQFPDLHSELNLSSLELGDSALYFCASSVAPRRDEKLFFGSGTQLSVL.

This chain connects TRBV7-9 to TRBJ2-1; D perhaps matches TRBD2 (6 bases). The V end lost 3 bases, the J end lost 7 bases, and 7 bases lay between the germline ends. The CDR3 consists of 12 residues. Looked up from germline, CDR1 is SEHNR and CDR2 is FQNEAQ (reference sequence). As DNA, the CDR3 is TGTGCCAGCAGCTTTAGCGGAAATGAGCAGTTCTTC. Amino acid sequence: CASSFSGNEQFF.

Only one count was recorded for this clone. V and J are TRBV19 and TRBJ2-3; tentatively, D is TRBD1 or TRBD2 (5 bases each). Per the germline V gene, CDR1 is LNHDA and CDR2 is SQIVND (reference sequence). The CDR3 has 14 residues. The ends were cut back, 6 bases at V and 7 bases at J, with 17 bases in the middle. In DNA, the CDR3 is TGTGCCAGTAGCCCAGGGTGGGAGTGGAATACGCAGTATTTT. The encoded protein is CASSPGWEWNTQYF.

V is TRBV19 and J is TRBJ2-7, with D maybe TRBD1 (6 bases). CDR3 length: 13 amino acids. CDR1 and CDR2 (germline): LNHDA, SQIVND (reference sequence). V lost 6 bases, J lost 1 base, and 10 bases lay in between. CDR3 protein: CASSRDKSYEQYF. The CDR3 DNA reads TGTGCCAGTAGCCGGGACAAATCCTACGAGCAGTACTTC.

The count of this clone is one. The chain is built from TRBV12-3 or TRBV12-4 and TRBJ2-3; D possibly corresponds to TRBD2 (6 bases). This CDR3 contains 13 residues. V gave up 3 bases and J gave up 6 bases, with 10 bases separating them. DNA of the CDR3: TGTGCCAGCAGTTTGGCGGGATGGGATACGCAGTATTTT. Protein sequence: CASSLAGWDTQYF.

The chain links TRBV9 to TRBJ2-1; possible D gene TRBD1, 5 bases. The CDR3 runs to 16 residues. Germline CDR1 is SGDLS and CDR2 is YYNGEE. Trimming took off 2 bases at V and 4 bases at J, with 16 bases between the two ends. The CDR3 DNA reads TGTGCCAGCAGCGTTAGGGGTCTAGGCGGTTACAATGAGCAGTTCTTC. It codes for CASSVRGLGGYNEQFF. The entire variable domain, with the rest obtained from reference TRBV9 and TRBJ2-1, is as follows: DSGVTQTPKHLITATGQRVTLRCSPRSGDLSVYWYQQSLDQGLQFLIQYYNGEERAKGNILERFSAQQFPDLHSELNLSSLELGDSALYFCASSVRGLGGYNEQFFGPGTRLTVL.